This T cell receptor beta chain was identified during a study of blood T cell repertoires in COVID-19. About the research overall: PBMCs, B-cell-depleted T cells, or T cells provided the cDNA or gDNA that made up the material.

Produced via immunoSEQ multiplex PCR; TCRdb's table is partial and in-frame only. The data hold over 140,000 clones, with 75% to 85% observed a single time. Germline CDR1 KGHSH, CDR2 LQKENI. The trim removed 4 bases at V and 1 base at J, leaving 2 bases unmatched. This CDR3 spans 14 amino acids. With regard to this clone: Other nucleotide sequences in the sample specify the same CDR3.

The rearrangement uses TRBV18 and TRBJ1-1; 8 bases map to TRBD1. The clonotype comes from a woman at least 80 years old with active or convalescent COVID-19. The sequenced sample consisted of peripheral blood. The CDR3, as DNA: TGTGCCAGCTCACGGGGACAGGAGAACACTGAAGCTTTCTTT. This sequence encodes CASSRGQENTEAFF.